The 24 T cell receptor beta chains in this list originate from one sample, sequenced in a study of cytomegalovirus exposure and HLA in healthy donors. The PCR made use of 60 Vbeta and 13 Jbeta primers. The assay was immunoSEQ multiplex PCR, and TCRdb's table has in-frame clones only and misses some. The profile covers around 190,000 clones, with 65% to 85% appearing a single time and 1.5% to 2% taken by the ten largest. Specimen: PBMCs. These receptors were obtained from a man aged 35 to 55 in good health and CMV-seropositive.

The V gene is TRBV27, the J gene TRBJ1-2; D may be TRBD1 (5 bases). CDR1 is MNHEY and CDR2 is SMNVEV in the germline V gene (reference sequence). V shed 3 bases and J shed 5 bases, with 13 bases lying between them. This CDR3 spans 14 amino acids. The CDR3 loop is CASSFGGAGYGYTF. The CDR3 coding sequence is TGTGCCAGCAGTTTTGGTGGGGCAGGGTATGGCTACACCTTC.

CDR3 coding DNA: TGTGCCAGCAGCAGCAGCGGGACAGGGCACTATGGCTACACCTTC. It specifies CASSSSGTGHYGYTF. The chain recombines TRBV7-2 with TRBJ1-2; 9 bases are shared with TRBD1. V was clipped by 5 bases and J by 3 bases; unmatched bases: 7. The CDR3 contains 15 residues. CDR1 and CDR2 from the germline V gene are SGHTA and FQGNSA.

The CDR3 region has the DNA TGTGCCAGCAGTTTCACCAGTACAGGGGGGAGATCTAACTATGGCTACACCTTC. This sequence encodes CASSFTSTGGRSNYGYTF. V usage is TRBV27 and J usage is TRBJ1-2; TRBD1 aligns across 8 bases. This CDR3 spans 18 amino acids. Unmatched junction bases numbered 12, after V lost 3 bases and J lost 0 bases. CDR1 is MNHEY, CDR2 SMNVEV, per germline (reference sequence).

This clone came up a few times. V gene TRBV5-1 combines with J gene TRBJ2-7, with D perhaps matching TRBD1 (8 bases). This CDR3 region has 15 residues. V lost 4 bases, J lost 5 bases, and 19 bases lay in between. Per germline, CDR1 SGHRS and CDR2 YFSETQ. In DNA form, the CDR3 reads TGCGCCAGCAGCCCACCAACAGGGGGGGGTGACGAGCAGTACTTC. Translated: CASSPPTGGGDEQYF.

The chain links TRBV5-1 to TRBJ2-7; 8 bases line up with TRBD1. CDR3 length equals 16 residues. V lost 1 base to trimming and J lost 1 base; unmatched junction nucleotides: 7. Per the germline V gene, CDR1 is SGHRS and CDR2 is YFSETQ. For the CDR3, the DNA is TGCGCCAGCAGCTTGTTCGCGGGACAGGTTTCCTACGAGCAGTACTTC. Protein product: CASSLFAGQVSYEQYF.

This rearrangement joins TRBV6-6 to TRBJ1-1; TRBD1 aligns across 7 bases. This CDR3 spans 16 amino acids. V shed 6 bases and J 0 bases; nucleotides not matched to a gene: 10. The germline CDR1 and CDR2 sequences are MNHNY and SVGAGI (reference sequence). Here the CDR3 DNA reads TGTGCCAGCAGCCACTCTCGGACAGGCTTGAACACTGAAGCTTTCTTT. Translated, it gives CASSHSRTGLNTEAFF.

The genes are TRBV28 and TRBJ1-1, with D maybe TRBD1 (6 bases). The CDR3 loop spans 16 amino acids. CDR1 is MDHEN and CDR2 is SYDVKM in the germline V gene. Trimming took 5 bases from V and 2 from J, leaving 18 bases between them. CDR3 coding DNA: TGTGCCAGCAGTGCCGGGACAAGTCTCGGAAACACTGAAGCTTTCTTT. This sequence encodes CASSAGTSLGNTEAFF.

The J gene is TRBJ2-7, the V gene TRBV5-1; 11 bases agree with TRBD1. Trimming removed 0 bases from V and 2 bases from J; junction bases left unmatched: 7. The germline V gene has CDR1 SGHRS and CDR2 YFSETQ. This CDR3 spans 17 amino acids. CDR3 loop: CASSLVGWGQGAYEQYF. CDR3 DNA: TGCGCCAGCAGCTTGGTAGGGTGGGGACAGGGGGCCTACGAGCAGTACTTC.

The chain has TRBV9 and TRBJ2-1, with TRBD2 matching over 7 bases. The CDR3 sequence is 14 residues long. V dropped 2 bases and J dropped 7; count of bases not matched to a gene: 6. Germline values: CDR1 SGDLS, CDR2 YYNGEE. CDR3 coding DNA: TGTGCCAGCAGCGTTGAACTAGCGTATAATGAGCAGTTCTTC. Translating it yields CASSVELAYNEQFF.

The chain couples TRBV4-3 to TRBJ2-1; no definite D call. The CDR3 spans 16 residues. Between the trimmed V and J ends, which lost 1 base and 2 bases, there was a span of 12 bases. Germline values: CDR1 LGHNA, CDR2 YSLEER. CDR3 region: CASSQGLQYTYNEQFF. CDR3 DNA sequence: TGCGCCAGCAGCCAAGGGTTACAGTATACCTACAATGAGCAGTTCTTC.

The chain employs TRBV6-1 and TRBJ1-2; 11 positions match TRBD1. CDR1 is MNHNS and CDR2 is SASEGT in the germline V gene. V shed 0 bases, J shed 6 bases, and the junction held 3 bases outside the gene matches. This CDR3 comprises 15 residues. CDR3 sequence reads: CASSEAGTGGNGYTF. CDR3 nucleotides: TGTGCCAGCAGTGAAGCTGGGACAGGGGGAAATGGCTACACCTTC.

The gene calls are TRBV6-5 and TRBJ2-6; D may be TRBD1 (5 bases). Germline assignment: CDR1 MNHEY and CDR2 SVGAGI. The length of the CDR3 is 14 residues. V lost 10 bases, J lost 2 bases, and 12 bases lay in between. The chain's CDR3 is CATRGRAGANVLTF. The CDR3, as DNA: TGTGCCACACGTGGCAGGGCTGGGGCCAACGTCCTGACTTTC.

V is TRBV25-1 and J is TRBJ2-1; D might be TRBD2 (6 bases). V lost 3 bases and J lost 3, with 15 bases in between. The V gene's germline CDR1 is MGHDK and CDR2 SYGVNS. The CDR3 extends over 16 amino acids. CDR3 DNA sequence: TGTGCCAGCAGTGAGCGGGGTGGGGGTGGCTACAATGAGCAGTTCTTC. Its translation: CASSERGGGGYNEQFF.

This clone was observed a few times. The CDR3: CASSRDRGAYNEQYF. CDR3 sequence (DNA): TGTGCCAGCAGCCGAGACAGGGGTGCATACAACGAGCAGTACTTC. This rearrangement joins TRBV9 to TRBJ2-7, with 8 bases matching TRBD1. V lost 4 bases, J lost 5 bases, and 11 bases stayed unmatched. The CDR3 has 15 residues. The V gene's germline CDR1 is SGDLS and CDR2 YYNGEE.

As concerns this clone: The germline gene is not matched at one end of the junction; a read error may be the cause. Here the CDR3 reads CASSLPLAGVRANF. DNA for the CDR3: TGTGCCAGCAGCTTACCCCTAGCGGGAGTACGAGCCAACTTC. This chain joins TRBV5-8 and TRBJ2-7, with 10 bases aligning to TRBD2. The CDR3 runs 14 residues. Germline CDR1 and CDR2: SGHTS and YDEGEE.

CDR3 loop: CAINVDRVGTEAFF. Written as DNA, the CDR3 is TGTGCCATCAATGTGGACAGGGTAGGGACTGAAGCTTTCTTT. The rearrangement joins TRBV10-3 to TRBJ1-1; 8 bases line up with TRBD1. After removal of 7 bases from V and 5 bases from J, the junction contained 9 bases not matched to a gene. This CDR3 has 14 residues. In germline, CDR1 is ENHRY, CDR2 SYGVKD.

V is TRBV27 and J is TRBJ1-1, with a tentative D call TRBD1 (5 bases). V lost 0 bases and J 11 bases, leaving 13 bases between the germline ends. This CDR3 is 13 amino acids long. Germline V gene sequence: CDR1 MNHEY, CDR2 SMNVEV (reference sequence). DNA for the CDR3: TGTGCCAGCAGTTTATCGCCGGGACTGTCGGCTTTCTTT. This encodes CASSLSPGLSAFF.

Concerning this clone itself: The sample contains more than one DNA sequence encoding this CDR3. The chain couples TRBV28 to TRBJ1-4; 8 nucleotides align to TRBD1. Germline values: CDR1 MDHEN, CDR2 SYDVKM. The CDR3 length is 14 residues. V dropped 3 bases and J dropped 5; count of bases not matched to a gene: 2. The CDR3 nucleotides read TGTGCCAGCAGTTTCCCAGGGGGCAATGAAAAACTGTTTTTT. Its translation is CASSFPGGNEKLFF.

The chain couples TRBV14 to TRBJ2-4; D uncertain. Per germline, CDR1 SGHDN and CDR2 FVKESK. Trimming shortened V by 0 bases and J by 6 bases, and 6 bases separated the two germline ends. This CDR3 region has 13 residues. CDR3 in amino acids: CASSQDRLNIQYF. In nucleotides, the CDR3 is TGTGCCAGCAGCCAAGACAGATTAAACATTCAGTACTTC.

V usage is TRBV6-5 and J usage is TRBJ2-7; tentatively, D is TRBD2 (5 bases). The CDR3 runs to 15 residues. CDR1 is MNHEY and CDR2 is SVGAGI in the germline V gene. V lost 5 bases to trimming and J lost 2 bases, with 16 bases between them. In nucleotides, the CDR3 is TGTGCCAGCAGTCCTAGCCAACTAGGAACCTACGAGCAGTACTTC. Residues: CASSPSQLGTYEQYF.

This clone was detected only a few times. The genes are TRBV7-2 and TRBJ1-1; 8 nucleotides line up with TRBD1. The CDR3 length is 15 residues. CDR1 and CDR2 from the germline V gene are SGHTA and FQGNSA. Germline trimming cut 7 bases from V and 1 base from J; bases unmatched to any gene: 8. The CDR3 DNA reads TGTGCCAGCACCGACAGGGGAGGTGGGAACACTGAAGCTTTCTTT. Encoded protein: CASTDRGGGNTEAFF.

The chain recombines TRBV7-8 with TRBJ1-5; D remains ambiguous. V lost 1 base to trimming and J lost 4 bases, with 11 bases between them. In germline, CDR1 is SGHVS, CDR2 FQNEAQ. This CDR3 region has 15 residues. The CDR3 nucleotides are TGTGCCAGCAGCTTAGGGGCGGGTCTTAATCAGCCCCAGCATTTT. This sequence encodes CASSLGAGLNQPQHF. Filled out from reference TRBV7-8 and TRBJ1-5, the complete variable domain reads GAGVSQSPRYKVAKRGQDVALRCDPISGHVSLFWYQQALGQGPEFLTYFQNEAQLDKSGLPSDRFFAERPEGSVSTLKIQRTQQEDSAVYLCASSLGAGLNQPQHFGDGTRLSIL.

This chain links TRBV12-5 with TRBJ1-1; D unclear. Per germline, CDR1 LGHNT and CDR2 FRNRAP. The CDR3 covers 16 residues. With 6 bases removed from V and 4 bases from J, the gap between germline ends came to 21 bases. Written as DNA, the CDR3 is TGTGCTAGTGGAGGATCCGACCTGGGGAGGGTCACTGAAGCTTTCTTT. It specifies CASGGSDLGRVTEAFF.

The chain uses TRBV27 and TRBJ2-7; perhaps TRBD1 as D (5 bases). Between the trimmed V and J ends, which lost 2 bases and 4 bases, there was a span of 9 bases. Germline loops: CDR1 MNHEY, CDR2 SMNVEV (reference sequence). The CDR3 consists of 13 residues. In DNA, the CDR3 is TGTGCCAGCAGTTTAGGCAGGACATACGAGCAGTACTTC. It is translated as CASSLGRTYEQYF.